The 3 T cell receptor beta chains below were found in one sample sequenced in a study of shared clonotypes between healthy human individuals. TCRdb keeps only in-frame clones here, not all; method: immunoSEQ multiplex PCR. This table holds some 1,100,000 clones, 78% found once. The sequenced material came from memory CD4+ T cells from PBMCs. As to subset: CD45RA-negative fraction. These receptor sequences come from a young man in good health. Some clones in this sample may be carry-over from other donors' samples.

V gene TRBV7-9 combines with J gene TRBJ2-1; a possible D gene is TRBD1 (6 bases). This CDR3 has 17 residues. In germline, CDR1 is SEHNR, CDR2 FQNEAQ (reference sequence). The ends were cut back, 1 base at V and 2 bases at J, with 15 bases in the middle. The CDR3 region has the DNA TGTGCCAGCAGCTTAGGGGCAGGGGAAAGAGCCTACAATGAGCAGTTCTTC. This encodes CASSLGAGERAYNEQFF.

This chain links TRBV28 with TRBJ2-5, with D possibly TRBD2 on 5 matching bases. The CDR3 runs to 13 residues. V was cut by 7 bases and J by 2 bases, with 11 bases left in between. Germline V CDR1 and CDR2: MDHEN, SYDVKM. The CDR3 sequence: CASNRGNQETQYF. The CDR3 DNA reads as TGTGCCAGCAACAGAGGGAATCAAGAGACCCAGTACTTC.

V usage is TRBV5-4 and J usage is TRBJ2-1; 8 nucleotides line up with TRBD2. Per the germline V gene, CDR1 is SGHNT and CDR2 is YYREEE (reference sequence). The CDR3 spans 15 residues. V lost 3 bases, J lost 4 bases, and 6 bases stayed unmatched. CDR3 loop: CASSSERESYNEQFF. CDR3 DNA sequence: TGTGCCAGCAGCTCTGAGCGGGAGTCGTACAATGAGCAGTTCTTC.